This is a list of T cell receptor beta chains from one sample in a study of blood T cell repertoires in COVID-19. Profiled with immunoSEQ multiplex PCR; TCRdb holds only in-frame clones, not every one. The sample consists of 130,000 or so clones, about 88% of them appearing once. Sequencing input: peripheral blood. These receptors all come from a human donor with COVID-19, enrolled during active disease. The donor label of this sample is uncertain. The CDR3 runs from the conserved cysteine through the conserved F or W. Each record gives: V gene, J gene, D gene, clone size, CDR3 protein, CDR3 DNA. D genes are given only for firm matches. Size tells how often a clone was seen (once, few, many) or the class of an expanded clone, and some rows leave it out.

v_gene: TRBV5-1
j_gene: TRBJ1-4
d_gene: .
abundance: .
CDR3aa: CASSLGPLREKLFF
CDR3nt: TGCGCCAGCAGCTTGGGCCCCCTTCGGGAAAAACTGTTTTTT

v_gene: TRBV5-4
j_gene: TRBJ1-6
d_gene: .
abundance: .
CDR3aa: CASSFAGGNSPLHF
CDR3nt: TGTGCCAGCAGCTTCGCGGGAGGGAATTCACCCCTCCACTTT

v_gene: TRBV10-1
j_gene: TRBJ2-3
d_gene: .
abundance: .
CDR3aa: CASITGSTDTQYF
CDR3nt: TGCGCCAGCATAACGGGGAGCACAGATACGCAGTATTTT

v_gene: TRBV5-1
j_gene: TRBJ2-5
d_gene: .
abundance: .
CDR3aa: CASSFFTRETQYF
CDR3nt: TGCGCCAGCAGCTTTTTTACAAGAGAGACCCAGTACTTC

v_gene: TRBV10-3
j_gene: TRBJ1-3
d_gene: TRBD1
abundance: .
CDR3aa: CAVQGNGNTIYF
CDR3nt: TGTGCCGTACAGGGGAACGGAAACACCATATATTTT

v_gene: TRBV5-1
j_gene: TRBJ2-4
d_gene: TRBD1
abundance: .
CDR3aa: CASSLEGQGAPAKNIQYF
CDR3nt: TGCGCCAGCAGCTTGGAAGGACAGGGGGCTCCCGCCAAAAACATTCAGTACTTC

v_gene: TRBV6-1
j_gene: TRBJ2-3
d_gene: .
abundance: .
CDR3aa: CASSEPRGRKRGDTQYF
CDR3nt: TGTGCCAGCAGTGAACCTAGAGGACGTAAAAGGGGAGATACGCAGTATTTT

v_gene: TRBV9
j_gene: TRBJ2-2
d_gene: .
abundance: .
CDR3aa: CASSPVSGELFF
CDR3nt: TGTGCCAGCAGCCCAGTCTCCGGGGAGCTGTTTTTT

v_gene: TRBV5-1
j_gene: TRBJ2-2
d_gene: TRBD1
abundance: .
CDR3aa: CATRQGLTGELFF
CDR3nt: TGCGCTACGAGACAGGGCTTGACCGGGGAGCTGTTTTTT

v_gene: TRBV27
j_gene: TRBJ2-1
d_gene: TRBD2
abundance: .
CDR3aa: CASRGGLADSYNEQFF
CDR3nt: TGTGCCAGCAGAGGTGGACTAGCGGACTCCTACAATGAGCAGTTCTTC

v_gene: TRBV29-1
j_gene: TRBJ2-7
d_gene: TRBD1
abundance: .
CDR3aa: CSPRDRGCRGYF
CDR3nt: TGCAGCCCCCGGGACAGGGGGTGCCGTGGGTACTTC

v_gene: TRBV15
j_gene: TRBJ1-1
d_gene: .
abundance: .
CDR3aa: CATSRDTNRNTEAFF
CDR3nt: TGTGCCACCAGCAGAGATACAAACAGAAACACTGAAGCTTTCTTT

v_gene: TRBV9
j_gene: TRBJ1-3
d_gene: .
abundance: .
CDR3aa: CASAPGGADTIYF
CDR3nt: TGTGCCAGCGCCCCTGGGGGGGCTGACACCATATATTTT

v_gene: TRBV6-5
j_gene: TRBJ2-5
d_gene: TRBD2
abundance: .
CDR3aa: CATARTSRETQYF
CDR3nt: TGTGCCACCGCTCGGACTAGCAGAGAGACCCAGTACTTC

v_gene: TRBV11-1
j_gene: TRBJ2-7
d_gene: TRBD1
abundance: .
CDR3aa: CASSKQGQGASYEQYF
CDR3nt: TGTGCCAGCAGCAAACAAGGACAGGGGGCCTCCTACGAGCAGTACTTC

v_gene: TRBV6-5
j_gene: TRBJ1-1
d_gene: .
abundance: once
CDR3aa: CASRSPQTGTEAFF
CDR3nt: TGTGCCAGCAGATCGCCTCAGACAGGCACTGAAGCTTTCTTT